The clone carrying this TCR beta chain appeared a few times. Antigen: not known. Measured with immunoSEQ multiplex PCR; TCRdb has only the in-frame clones, and not every one. The table lists about 50,000 clones, over 75% of them singletons. These data originate in a study of T cell responses to AZD1222 COVID-19 vaccine. Study-level results: Spike was spanned by vaccine-associated CD4 TCRs, with dominance at 160-218 and 743-854.

The CDR3 length is 14 residues. Germline V gene lookup returns CDR1 SGHVS and CDR2 FNYEAQ. Trimming pared 5 bases from V and 12 bases from J, leaving 19 bases between. Sequences were derived from peripheral blood, sampled on day 0 of AZD1222 vaccination. This clonotype was sampled from an adult in good health. The chain carries TRBV7-6 and TRBJ1-4, with D possibly being TRBD1 (6 bases). CDR3 in amino acids: CASSRNSVRGELFF. The CDR3 nucleotides read TGTGCCAGCAGCCGTAATTCGGTCAGGGGAGAACTGTTTTTT.